A single sample gave rise to the 15 T cell receptor beta chains below, sequenced in a study of blood T cell repertoires in COVID-19. Generated by immunoSEQ multiplex PCR, the TCRdb table keeps only in-frame clones and is missing some. The data show under 200,000 clones, about 86% seen once. The source material was peripheral blood. Receptor source: a middle-aged man with active or convalescent COVID-19.

The chain couples TRBV5-4 to TRBJ2-7; a possible D gene is TRBD2 (6 bases). Trimming cost V 0 bases and J 2 bases, with 12 bases left between them. The germline CDR1 and CDR2 sequences are SGHNT and YYREEE (reference sequence). The CDR3 covers 15 residues. The CDR3 sequence is CASSLAGRFPYEQYF. The CDR3 coding sequence is TGTGCCAGCAGCTTGGCGGGGAGGTTCCCCTACGAGCAGTACTTC. The whole variable domain, filled in from reference TRBV5-4 and TRBJ2-7, reads ETGVTQSPTHLIKTRGQQVTLRCSSQSGHNTVSWYQQALGQGPQFIFQYYREEENGRGNFPPRFSGLQFPNYSSELNVNALELDDSALYLCASSLAGRFPYEQYFGPGTRLTVT.

This clone has a count of ten or more. V and J are TRBV7-2 and TRBJ2-7; no definite D call. Per germline, CDR1 SGHTA and CDR2 FQGNSA. CDR3 length equals 12 residues. Trimming took 1 base from V and 4 from J, leaving 5 bases between them. The CDR3 protein is CASSLGRYEQYF. CDR3 nucleotide sequence: TGTGCCAGCAGCTTAGGCAGGTACGAGCAGTACTTC. The full variable domain, completed using reference TRBV7-2 and TRBJ2-7, is GAGVSQSPSNKVTEKGKDVELRCDPISGHTALYWYRQSLGQGLEFLIYFQGNSAPDKSGLPSDRFSAERTGGSVSTLTIQRTQQEDSAVYLCASSLGRYEQYFGPGTRLTVT.

The chain combines TRBV10-3 with TRBJ2-5; D may be TRBD1 (5 bases). Germline-derived CDR1 and CDR2 are ENHRY and SYGVKD. The CDR3 covers 13 residues. V lost 6 bases and J lost 4, with 12 bases in between. CDR3 nucleotide sequence: TGTGCCATCAGCAGAGACAGTCCAGAGACCCAGTACTTC. Its translation is CAISRDSPETQYF.

The chain links TRBV4-3 to TRBJ1-6, with 7 bases fitting TRBD1. The V and J ends lost 1 base and 10 bases, in that order; junction bases with no gene match: 7. CDR3 size: 15 residues. Looked up from germline, CDR1 is LGHNA and CDR2 is YSLEER. CDR3 coding DNA: TGCGCCAGCAGCCAAGCGAGCAGGGGGGCATCACCCCTCCACTTT. Translating it yields CASSQASRGASPLHF.

The CDR3 is CASSGRTGARSNQPQHF. CDR3 DNA: TGCGCCAGCAGTGGCCGGACAGGGGCGCGGAGCAATCAGCCCCAGCATTTT. This sequence joins TRBV10-2 and TRBJ1-5; TRBD1 aligns across 9 bases. Germline V lookup: CDR1 WSHSY, CDR2 SAAADI. This CDR3 has 17 amino acids. Unmatched junction bases numbered 8, after V lost 4 bases and J lost 1 base.

A single count supports this clone. The V gene is TRBV7-9, the J gene TRBJ2-7; D not resolved. The length of the CDR3 is 14 residues. V was cut by 5 bases and J by 3 bases, with 14 bases left in between. CDR1 is SEHNR, CDR2 FQNEAQ, per germline (reference sequence). Here the CDR3 reads CASSPNPSVYEQYF. The CDR3 DNA is TGTGCCAGCAGCCCAAACCCAAGCGTCTACGAGCAGTACTTC.

CDR3 loop: CASSSGHNYEQYF. In DNA form, the CDR3 reads TGCGCCAGCAGCTCCGGACACAACTACGAGCAGTACTTC. This rearrangement joins TRBV5-1 to TRBJ2-7, with D tentatively TRBD1 (5 bases). The length of the CDR3 is 13 residues. The germline V and J ends were trimmed by 3 bases and 3 bases, with 10 bases remaining between them. The germline CDR1 and CDR2 sequences are SGHRS and YFSETQ.

The rearrangement links TRBV7-6 to TRBJ2-3; no definite D call. Germline V gene lookup returns CDR1 SGHVS and CDR2 FNYEAQ. This CDR3 spans 16 amino acids. V dropped 2 bases and J dropped 0 bases, with 12 bases sitting between them. The CDR3 here is CASSLFASTSTDTQYF. The CDR3 DNA reads as TGTGCCAGCAGCTTATTTGCGTCTACTAGCACAGATACGCAGTATTTT.

This CDR3 is CASSLRSGTYYEQYF. CDR3 nucleotides: TGTGCCAGCAGCCTCCGTAGCGGGACTTACTACGAGCAGTACTTC. The chain combines TRBV5-4 with TRBJ2-7, with TRBD2 identical over 8 bases. Germline-derived CDR1 and CDR2 are SGHNT and YYREEE (reference sequence). V lost 4 bases, J lost 3 bases, and 9 bases stayed unmatched. The CDR3 is made up of 15 amino acids. Combining the CDR3 with reference TRBV5-4 and TRBJ2-7 gives the whole variable domain ETGVTQSPTHLIKTRGQQVTLRCSSQSGHNTVSWYQQALGQGPQFIFQYYREEENGRGNFPPRFSGLQFPNYSSELNVNALELDDSALYLCASSLRSGTYYEQYFGPGTRLTVT.

J is TRBJ1-1 and V is TRBV12-3 or TRBV12-4, with 8 bases fitting TRBD1. The CDR3 sequence is 13 residues long. Trimming took 7 bases from V and 3 from J; bases not matched to a gene: 4. The CDR3 bases are TGTGCCAGCACCCGGACAGGGTACACTGAAGCTTTCTTT. This translates into CASTRTGYTEAFF.

V gene TRBV6-5 combines with J gene TRBJ1-1; D remains ambiguous. The CDR3 runs to 15 residues. Per the germline V gene, CDR1 is MNHEY and CDR2 is SVGAGI. Deletions cut 4 bases from V and 1 base from J, with 13 bases between. The CDR3 DNA follows: TGTGCCAGCAGTTCCACGCTAAGTCAGAACACTGAAGCTTTCTTT. Its protein product is CASSSTLSQNTEAFF.

On this clone itself: The identical CDR3 is also encoded by other nucleotide sequences in the sample. In nucleotides, the CDR3 is TGTGCCAGCAGTTTTTCGGCAGGGCATGGCTACACCTTC. It specifies CASSFSAGHGYTF. The genes are TRBV28 and TRBJ1-2; maybe TRBD1 (5 bases). The CDR3 consists of 13 residues. Germline V gene lookup returns CDR1 MDHEN and CDR2 SYDVKM. V lost 3 bases and J lost 6, with 11 bases in between.

The chain links TRBV20-1 to TRBJ1-2, with TRBD1 matching 9 bases. The trim removed 3 bases at V and 3 bases at J, leaving 8 bases unmatched. The CDR3 has 15 amino acids. CDR1 and CDR2 (germline): DFQATT, SNEGSKA (reference sequence). The CDR3 protein is CSASRSGTGHYGYTF. In DNA form, the CDR3 reads TGCAGTGCTAGTCGATCGGGGACAGGGCACTATGGCTACACCTTC.

The chain links TRBV3-1 (or the pseudogene TRBV3-2) to TRBJ2-3; tentatively, D is TRBD2 (7 bases). The V end was cut by 2 bases, the J end by 1 base, with 10 bases between. The CDR3 runs 15 residues. Germline V gives CDR1 LGHDT, CDR2 YNNKEL (reference sequence). DNA for the CDR3: TGTGCCAGCAGCCAATCGGGGGGCGGCACAGATACGCAGTATTTT. Translating it yields CASSQSGGGTDTQYF.

The chain combines TRBV3-1 (or the pseudogene TRBV3-2) with TRBJ1-5; the D is unclear. This CDR3 has 14 amino acids. Trimming stripped 0 bases from V and 4 bases from J, with 7 bases between. The V gene's germline CDR1 is LGHDT and CDR2 YNNKEL (reference sequence). CDR3 loop: CASSQEIRNQPQHF. Here the CDR3 DNA reads TGTGCCAGCAGCCAAGAGATACGGAATCAGCCCCAGCATTTT.